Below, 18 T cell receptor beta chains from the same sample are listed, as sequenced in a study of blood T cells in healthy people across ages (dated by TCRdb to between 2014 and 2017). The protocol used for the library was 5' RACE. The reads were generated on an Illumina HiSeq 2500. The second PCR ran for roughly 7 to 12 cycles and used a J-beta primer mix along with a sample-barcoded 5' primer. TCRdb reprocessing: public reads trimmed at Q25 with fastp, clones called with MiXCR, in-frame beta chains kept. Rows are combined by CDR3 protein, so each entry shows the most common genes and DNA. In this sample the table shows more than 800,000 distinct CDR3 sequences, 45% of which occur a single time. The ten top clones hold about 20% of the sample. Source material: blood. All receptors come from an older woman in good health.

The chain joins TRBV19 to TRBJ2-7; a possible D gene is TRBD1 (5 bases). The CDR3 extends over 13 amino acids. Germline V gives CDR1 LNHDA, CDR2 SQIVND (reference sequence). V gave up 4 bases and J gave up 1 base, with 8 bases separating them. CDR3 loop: CASSKQVSYEQYF. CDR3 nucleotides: TGTGCCAGTAGTAAACAGGTTTCCTACGAGCAGTACTTC.

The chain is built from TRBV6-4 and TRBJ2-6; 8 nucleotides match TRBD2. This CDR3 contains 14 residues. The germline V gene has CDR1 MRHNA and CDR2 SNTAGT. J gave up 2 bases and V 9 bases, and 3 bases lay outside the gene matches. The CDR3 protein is CASAAGAGANVLTF. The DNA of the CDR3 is TGTGCCAGTGCAGCGGGAGCTGGGGCCAACGTCCTGACTTTC.

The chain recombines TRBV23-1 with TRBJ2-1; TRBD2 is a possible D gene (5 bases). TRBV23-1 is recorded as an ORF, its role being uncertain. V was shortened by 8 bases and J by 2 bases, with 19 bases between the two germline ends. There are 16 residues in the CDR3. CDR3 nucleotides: TGCGCCAGCCAACCCGGAGGTGGGGTACCCTACAATGAGCAGTTCTTC. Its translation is CASQPGGGVPYNEQFF.

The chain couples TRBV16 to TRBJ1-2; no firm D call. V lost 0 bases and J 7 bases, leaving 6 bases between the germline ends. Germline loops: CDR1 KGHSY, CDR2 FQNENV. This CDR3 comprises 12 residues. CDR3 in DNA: TGTGCCAGCAGCCAATCCCGAGCTGGCTACACCTTC. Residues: CASSQSRAGYTF.

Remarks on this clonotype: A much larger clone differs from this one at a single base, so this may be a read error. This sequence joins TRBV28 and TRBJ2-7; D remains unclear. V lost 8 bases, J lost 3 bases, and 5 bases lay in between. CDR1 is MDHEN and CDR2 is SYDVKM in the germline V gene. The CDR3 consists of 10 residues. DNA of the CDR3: TGTGCCAGCGGGTTCTACGAGCAGTACTTC. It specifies CASGFYEQYF.

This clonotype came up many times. The CDR3 DNA sequence: TGCGCCAGCAGCTTGACGGACTCTGGGGCCAACGTCCTGACTTTC. As protein: CASSLTDSGANVLTF. The V and J genes are TRBV5-1 and TRBJ2-6; D remains ambiguous. CDR3 length equals 15 residues. With 1 base removed from V and 0 bases from J, the gap between germline ends came to 5 bases. Germline V gene sequence: CDR1 SGHRS, CDR2 YFSETQ.

DNA of the CDR3: TGTGCCAGCAGCTTATTTAGCGGGAGGTCAGTCTCCTACGAGCAGTACTTC. Protein product: CASSLFSGRSVSYEQYF. The chain employs TRBV11-2 and TRBJ2-7, with 10 bases matching TRBD2. V shed 2 bases and J 0 bases; nucleotides not matched to a gene: 7. The germline gives CDR1 SGHAT, CDR2 FQNNGV. CDR3 size: 17 residues.

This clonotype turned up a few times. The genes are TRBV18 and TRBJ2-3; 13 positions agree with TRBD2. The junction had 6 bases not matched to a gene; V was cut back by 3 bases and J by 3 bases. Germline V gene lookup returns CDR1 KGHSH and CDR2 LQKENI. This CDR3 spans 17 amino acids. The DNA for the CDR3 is TGTGCCAGCTCACCCTGGACTAGCGGGAGTGGTACAGATACGCAGTATTTT. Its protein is CASSPWTSGSGTDTQYF.

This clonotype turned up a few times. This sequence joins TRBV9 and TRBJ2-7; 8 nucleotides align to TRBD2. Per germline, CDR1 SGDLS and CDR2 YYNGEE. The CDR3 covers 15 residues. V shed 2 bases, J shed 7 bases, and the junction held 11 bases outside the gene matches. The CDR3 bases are TGTGCCAGCAGCGTCCACCTAGCGGGCCGCTCTGAGCAGTACTTC. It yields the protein CASSVHLAGRSEQYF.

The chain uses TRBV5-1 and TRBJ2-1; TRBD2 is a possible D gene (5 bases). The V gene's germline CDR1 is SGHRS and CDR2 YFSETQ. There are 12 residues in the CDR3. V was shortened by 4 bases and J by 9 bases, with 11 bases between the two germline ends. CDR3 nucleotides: TGCGCCAGCAGCCTCCAACGGGGTGAGCAGTTCTTC. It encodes CASSLQRGEQFF.

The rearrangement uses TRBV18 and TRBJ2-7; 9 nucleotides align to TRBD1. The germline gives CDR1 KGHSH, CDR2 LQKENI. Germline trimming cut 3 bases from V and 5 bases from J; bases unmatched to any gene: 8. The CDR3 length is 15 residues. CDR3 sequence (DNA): TGTGCCAGCTCACCTTACGGGACAGGGAATCACGAGCAGTACTTC. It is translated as CASSPYGTGNHEQYF.

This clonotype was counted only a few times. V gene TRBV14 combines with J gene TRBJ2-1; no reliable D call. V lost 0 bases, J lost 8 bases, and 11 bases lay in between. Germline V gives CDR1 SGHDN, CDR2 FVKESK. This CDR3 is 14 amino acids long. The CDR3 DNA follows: TGTGCCAGCAGCCAAGACCTTAGACTCGATGAGCAGTTCTTC. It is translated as CASSQDLRLDEQFF.

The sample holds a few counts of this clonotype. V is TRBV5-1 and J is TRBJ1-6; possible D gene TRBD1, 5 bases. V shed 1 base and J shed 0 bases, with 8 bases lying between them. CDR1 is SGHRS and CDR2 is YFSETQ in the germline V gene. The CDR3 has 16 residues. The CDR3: CASSLRGSSYNSPLHF. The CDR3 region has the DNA TGCGCCAGCAGCTTGAGGGGAAGCTCCTATAATTCACCCCTCCACTTT.

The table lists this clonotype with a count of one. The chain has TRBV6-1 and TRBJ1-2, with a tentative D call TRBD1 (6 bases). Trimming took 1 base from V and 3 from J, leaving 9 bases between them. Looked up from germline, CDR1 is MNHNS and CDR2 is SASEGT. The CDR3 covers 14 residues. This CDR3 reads CASSEVGGDYGYTF. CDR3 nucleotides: TGTGCCAGCAGTGAAGTAGGGGGGGACTATGGCTACACCTTC.

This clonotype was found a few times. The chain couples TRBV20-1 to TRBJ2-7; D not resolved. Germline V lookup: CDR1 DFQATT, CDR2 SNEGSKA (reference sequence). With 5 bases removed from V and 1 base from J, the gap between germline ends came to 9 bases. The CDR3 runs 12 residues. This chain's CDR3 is CSAALSSYEQYF. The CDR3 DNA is TGCAGTGCTGCCCTGTCTTCCTACGAGCAGTACTTC.

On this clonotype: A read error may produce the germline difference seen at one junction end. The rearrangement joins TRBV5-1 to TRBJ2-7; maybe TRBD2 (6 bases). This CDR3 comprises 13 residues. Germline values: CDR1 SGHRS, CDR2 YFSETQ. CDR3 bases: TGCGCCGGCAGCATGGGACTTTCCTACGAGCAGTACTTC. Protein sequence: CAGSMGLSYEQYF. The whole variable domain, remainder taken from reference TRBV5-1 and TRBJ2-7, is KAGVTQTPRYLIKTRGQQVTLSCSPISGHRSVSWYQQTPGQGLQFLFEYFSETQRNKGNFPGRFSGRQFSNSRSEMNVSTLELGDSALYLCAGSMGLSYEQYFGPGTRLTVT.

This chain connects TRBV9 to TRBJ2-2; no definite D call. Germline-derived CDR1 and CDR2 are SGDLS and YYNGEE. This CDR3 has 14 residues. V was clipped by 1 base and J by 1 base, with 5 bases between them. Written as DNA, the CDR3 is TGTGCCAGCAGCGTAAACCAGAACACCGGGGAGCTGTTTTTT. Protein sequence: CASSVNQNTGELFF.

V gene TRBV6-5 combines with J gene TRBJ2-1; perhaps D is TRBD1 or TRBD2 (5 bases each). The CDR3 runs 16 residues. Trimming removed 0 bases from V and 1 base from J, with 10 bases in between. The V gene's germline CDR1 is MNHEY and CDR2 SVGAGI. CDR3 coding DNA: TGTGCCAGCAGTTACTCAGGGACGCCTTCCTACAATGAGCAGTTCTTC. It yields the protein CASSYSGTPSYNEQFF.